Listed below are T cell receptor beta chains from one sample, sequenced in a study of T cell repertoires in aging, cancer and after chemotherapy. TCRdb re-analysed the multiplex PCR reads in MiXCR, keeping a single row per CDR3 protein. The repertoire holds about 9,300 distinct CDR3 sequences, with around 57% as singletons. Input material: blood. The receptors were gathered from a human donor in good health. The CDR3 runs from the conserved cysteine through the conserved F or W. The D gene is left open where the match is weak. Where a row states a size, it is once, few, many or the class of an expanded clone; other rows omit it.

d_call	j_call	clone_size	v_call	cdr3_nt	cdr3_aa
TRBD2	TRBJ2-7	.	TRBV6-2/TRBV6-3	TGTGCCAGCAGTTCCACTAGCGGGAGCTCCTACGAGCAGTACTTC	CASSSTSGSSYEQYF
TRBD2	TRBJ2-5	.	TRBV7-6	TGTGCCAGCAGCTATAGCGGGGGCCGGGAGACCCAGTACTTC	CASSYSGGRETQYF
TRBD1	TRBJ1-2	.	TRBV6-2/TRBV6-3	TGTGCCACCGGGACAGGGAGGAACTATGGCTACACCTTC	CATGTGRNYGYTF
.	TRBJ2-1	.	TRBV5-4	TGTGCCAGCAGCGGCGGATGGGGGCGGGGGAATGAGCAGTTCTTC	CASSGGWGRGNEQFF
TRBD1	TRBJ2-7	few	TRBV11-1	TGTGCCAGCAGCATTCAGGACAGGGGGCGGGAGCAGTACTTC	CASSIQDRGREQYF
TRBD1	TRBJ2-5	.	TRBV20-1	TGCAGTGCTAGAGTGGGACAGGCCTTAGAGACCCAGTACTTC	CSARVGQALETQYF
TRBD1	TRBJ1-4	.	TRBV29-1	TGCAGCACCTGGACAGGGCTAAATGAAAAACTGTTTTTT	CSTWTGLNEKLFF
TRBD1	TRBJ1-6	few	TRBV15	TGTGCCACCAGCAGAAAGTCGGGACAGGCGATCCTCCACTTT	CATSRKSGQAILHF
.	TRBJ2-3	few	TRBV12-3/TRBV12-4	TGTGCCAGCAGTTTAGGTATCGTTGAAGGGGATACGCAGTATTTT	CASSLGIVEGDTQYF
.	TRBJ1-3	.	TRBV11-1	TGTGCCAGCAGCTTAGGAACGGGAAACACCATATATTTT	CASSLGTGNTIYF
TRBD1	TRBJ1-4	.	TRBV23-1	TGCGCCAGCAGTCTCCCGGACAGGACTAATGAAAAACTGTTTTTT	CASSLPDRTNEKLFF
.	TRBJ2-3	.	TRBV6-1	TGTGCCAGCAGTGGACTAGAAGGAGCCGATACGCAGTATTTT	CASSGLEGADTQYF
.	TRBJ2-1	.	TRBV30	TGTGCCTGGAGCCTCGGGGGTTACAATGAGCAGTTCTTC	CAWSLGGYNEQFF
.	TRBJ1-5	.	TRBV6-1	TGTGCCAGCGAAGGGGTGGCCTATAGCAATCAGCCCCAGCATTTT	CASEGVAYSNQPQHF
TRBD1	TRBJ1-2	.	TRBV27	TGTGCCAGCAGTTTAGCAGGGGGTGAGGACTATGGCTACACCTTC	CASSLAGGEDYGYTF
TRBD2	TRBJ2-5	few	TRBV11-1	TGTGCCAGCAGCTTGCTTCTAGCGGGAGGGCCGGGGATAGAGACCCAGTACTTC	CASSLLLAGGPGIETQYF
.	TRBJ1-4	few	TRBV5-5	TGTGCCAGCAGCGTAGAACTCGCGGGTGGCGTAAAACTGTTTTTT	CASSVELAGGVKLFF
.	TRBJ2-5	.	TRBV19	TGTGCCAGTAGTAAGGGGGGGGGAGAGACCCAGTACTTC	CASSKGGGETQYF
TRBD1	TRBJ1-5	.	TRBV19	TGTGCCAGTAGTACCCCGACAGGGGTAAATCAGCCCCAGCATTTT	CASSTPTGVNQPQHF
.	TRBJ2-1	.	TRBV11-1	TGTGCCAGCAGCCCCTGGAAGGGGGGCTACAATGAGCAGTTCTTC	CASSPWKGGYNEQFF
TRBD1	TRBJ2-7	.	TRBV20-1	TGCAGTGCCATTGGACAGGGAAAGTGGGAGCAGTACTTC	CSAIGQGKWEQYF
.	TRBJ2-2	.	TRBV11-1	TGTGCCAGCAGACCTCGGGAGGGGGCGATTTCTGCGGAGCTGTTTTTT	CASRPREGAISAELFF
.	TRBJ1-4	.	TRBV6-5	TGTGCCAGCAGCTGGGGGGGGGAACTGTTTTTT	CASSWGGELFF
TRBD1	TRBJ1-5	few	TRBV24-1	TGTGCCACCAGTCCAGGGGGCGCGAATCAGCCCCAGCATTTT	CATSPGGANQPQHF
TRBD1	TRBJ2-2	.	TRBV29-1	TGCGGAGTGGACAGGGGTAACACCGGGGAGCTGTTTTTT	CGVDRGNTGELFF
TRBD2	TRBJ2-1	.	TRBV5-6	TGTGACAGCAGCAAAGGACTAGCGGTCAATGAGCAGTTCTTC	CDSSKGLAVNEQFF
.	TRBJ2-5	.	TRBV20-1	TGCAGTGCTAGGGTTGTAGGCCAAGAGACCCAGTACTTC	CSARVVGQETQYF
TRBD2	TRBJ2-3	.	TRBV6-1	TGTGCCAGCAGCCGGACTAGCGGGAGGGTTACGCAGTATTTT	CASSRTSGRVTQYF
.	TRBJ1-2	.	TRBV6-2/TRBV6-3	TGTGCCAGCAGGGAGACAGGTGTCGCGAACTATGGCTACACCTTC	CASRETGVANYGYTF
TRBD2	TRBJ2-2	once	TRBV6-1	TGTGCCAGCAGCCGGACTAGCGGGAGGAGCACCGGGGAGCTGTTTTTT	CASSRTSGRSTGELFF
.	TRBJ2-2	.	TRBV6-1	TGTGCCAGCACCCAATCCGCTAGGACCGGGGAGCTGTTTTTT	CASTQSARTGELFF
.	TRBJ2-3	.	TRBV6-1	TGTGCCATCAGTGAGACCGGGGATACGCAGTATTTT	CAISETGDTQYF
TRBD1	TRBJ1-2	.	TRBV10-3	TGTGCCAGCAATCCCACCTTCCGGGACAGCAGCTCCTATGGCTACACCTTC	CASNPTFRDSSSYGYTF
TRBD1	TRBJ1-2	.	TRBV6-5	TGTGCCAGCAGTTTGAGCTACAGGGGACCTAACTATGGCTACACCTTC	CASSLSYRGPNYGYTF
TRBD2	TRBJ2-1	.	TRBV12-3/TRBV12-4	TGTGCCAGCAGCCCCGAGAGCGGGGGACACAATGAGCAGTTCTTC	CASSPESGGHNEQFF
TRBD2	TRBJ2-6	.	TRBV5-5	TGTGCCAGCAGCTTAGGGACTAGCGGTGGCAGCGGGGCCAACGTCCTGACTTTC	CASSLGTSGGSGANVLTF
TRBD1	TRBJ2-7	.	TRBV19	TGTGCCAGTAGTCTCGGGACAGCCTACGAGCAGTACTTC	CASSLGTAYEQYF
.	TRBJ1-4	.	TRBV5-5	TGCGCCAGCAGCTTGCTCACTAATGAAAAACTGTTTTTT	CASSLLTNEKLFF
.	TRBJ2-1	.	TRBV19	TGTGCCAGTAGTATTATCTACCCCGGGGCGAATGAGCAGTTCTTC	CASSIIYPGANEQFF
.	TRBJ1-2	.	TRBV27	TGTGCCAGCAGTTCCCTGGATTCTAACTATGGCTACACCTTC	CASSSLDSNYGYTF
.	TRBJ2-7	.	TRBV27	TGTGCCAGCAGCTTAGGGATGGGCGGTACCTACAAGCAGTACTTC	CASSLGMGGTYKQYF
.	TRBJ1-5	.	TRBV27	TGTGCCAGCAGTTTATCTGCAGGGGCGAATAATCAGCCCCAGCATTTT	CASSLSAGANNQPQHF
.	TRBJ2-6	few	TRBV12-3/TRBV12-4	TGTGCCAGCAGTTCTACAGCCACCTCTGGGGCCAACGTCCTGACTTTC	CASSSTATSGANVLTF
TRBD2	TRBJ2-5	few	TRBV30	TGTGCCTGGATGACTAGCGGGGGAGAGACCCAGTACTTC	CAWMTSGGETQYF
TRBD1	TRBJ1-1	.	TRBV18	TGTGCCAGCTCCTCTACAGGGGGATCTGAAGCTTTCTTT	CASSSTGGSEAFF
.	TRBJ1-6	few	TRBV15	TGTGCCACCAGCTTATCAGGGAGGACAGCCAATTCACCCCTCCACTTT	CATSLSGRTANSPLHF
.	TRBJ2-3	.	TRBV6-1	TGTGCCAGCAGGCATCCGACTAGCACAGATACGCAGTATTTT	CASRHPTSTDTQYF
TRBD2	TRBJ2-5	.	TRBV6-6	TGTGCCAGCAGTTATCAGTATTCGCCTAGCGGGGGGTGGGAGACCCAGTACTTC	CASSYQYSPSGGWETQYF
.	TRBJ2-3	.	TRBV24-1	TGTGCCACCAGTGATTCCACAGGGTACACAGATACGCAGTATTTT	CATSDSTGYTDTQYF
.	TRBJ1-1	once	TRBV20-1	TGCAGTACCCGGCCGGACCTGAACACTGAAGCTTTCTTT	CSTRPDLNTEAFF
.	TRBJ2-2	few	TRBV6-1	TGTGCCAGCACCCAGGAGAGGAACACCGGGGAGCTGTTTTTT	CASTQERNTGELFF
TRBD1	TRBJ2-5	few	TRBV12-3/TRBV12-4	TGTGCCAGCAGCACGGGACAGGCGATTCAAGAGACCCAGTACTTC	CASSTGQAIQETQYF
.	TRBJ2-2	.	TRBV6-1	TGTGCCAGCAAGGGGCAGCCCAACACCGGGGAGCTGTTTTTT	CASKGQPNTGELFF
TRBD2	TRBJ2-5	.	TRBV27	TGTGCCAGCAGTCTGGCGGGAGGGCCGGAGACCCAGTACTTC	CASSLAGGPETQYF
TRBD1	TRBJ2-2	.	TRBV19	TGTGCCAGTAGAACCGGGACAGGGCGCACCGGGGAGCTGTTTTTT	CASRTGTGRTGELFF